These T cell receptor beta chains were read from a single sample in a study of beta chain features in type 1 diabetes. Assay used: immunoSEQ multiplex PCR; TCRdb lists only in-frame clones, some missing. The sample holds 300,000 to 350,000 clones, roughly 8% seen once. The sequencing sample was made of central memory CD4+ T cells from blood. The receptor source for this set is a young woman in good health. Each CDR3 is given with its conserved first and last residue. The order of the fields is D gene, clone size, V gene, J gene, CDR3 DNA, CDR3 protein. The D gene is left open where the match is weak. Size is omitted from some rows. Given values are once, few, many or a class for expanded clones.

D: TRBD1; size: NA; V: TRBV5-6; J: TRBJ1-2; DNA: TGTGCCAGCAGCTCCTGGACAGGGGATGGCTACACCTTC; CDR3: CASSSWTGDGYTF
D: NA; size: NA; V: TRBV29-1; J: TRBJ2-1; DNA: TGCAGCGTTGATAATAACTACAATGAGCAGTTCTTC; CDR3: CSVDNNYNEQFF
D: NA; size: many; V: TRBV18; J: TRBJ2-7; DNA: TGTGCCAGCTCACTCGGACTCTCCTACGAGCAGTACTTC; CDR3: CASSLGLSYEQYF
D: NA; size: many; V: TRBV18; J: TRBJ2-3; DNA: TGTGCCAGCTCACAACGGGAGAGCACAGATACGCAGTATTTT; CDR3: CASSQRESTDTQYF
D: NA; size: many; V: TRBV5-6; J: TRBJ2-3; DNA: TGTGCCAGCAGCTTGGACAGCACAGATACGCAGTATTTT; CDR3: CASSLDSTDTQYF
D: TRBD2; size: few; V: TRBV19; J: TRBJ2-5; DNA: TGTGCCAGTAGTATAATGTCGGGAGGAGAGACCCAGTACTTC; CDR3: CASSIMSGGETQYF
D: NA; size: NA; V: TRBV6-6; J: TRBJ2-5; DNA: TGTGCCAGCAGTCATGGTCCGCGAGGAGAGACCCAGTACTTC; CDR3: CASSHGPRGETQYF
D: NA; size: NA; V: TRBV29-1; J: TRBJ2-6; DNA: TGCAGCGTTAGACAGACCTCTGGGGCCAACGTCCTGACTTTC; CDR3: CSVRQTSGANVLTF
D: TRBD1; size: many; V: TRBV7-9; J: TRBJ2-5; DNA: TGTGCCAGCAGCCCCTCCCTCACAAGGGGGCTTGAAAAGACCCAGTACTTC; CDR3: CASSPSLTRGLEKTQYF
D: NA; size: few; V: TRBV7-6; J: TRBJ2-7; DNA: TGTGCCAGCAGCTTAGTAGGTTACGAGCAGTACTTC; CDR3: CASSLVGYEQYF
D: NA; size: NA; V: TRBV9; J: TRBJ2-3; DNA: TGTGCCAGCAGCTCCTCAGGCGGAATGGCAGATACGCAGTATTTT; CDR3: CASSSSGGMADTQYF
D: TRBD1; size: NA; V: TRBV5-1; J: TRBJ2-1; DNA: TGCGCCAGCAGCTACAGAACAGGGGGCCAAAATGAGCAGTTCTTC; CDR3: CASSYRTGGQNEQFF
D: NA; size: few; V: TRBV7-8; J: TRBJ2-1; DNA: TGTGCCAGCAGCCCCCAGGGGAGGACCAGCAACAATGAGCAGTTCTTC; CDR3: CASSPQGRTSNNEQFF
D: NA; size: few; V: TRBV18; J: TRBJ1-1; DNA: TGTGCCAGCTCACCACAGCGAATGAACACTGAAGCTTTCTTT; CDR3: CASSPQRMNTEAFF
D: NA; size: NA; V: TRBV7-8; J: TRBJ1-5; DNA: TGTGCCAGCAGCTTAGCGGTCGGTCAGCCCCAGCATTTT; CDR3: CASSLAVGQPQHF
D: TRBD1; size: NA; V: TRBV7-9; J: TRBJ1-4; DNA: TGTGCCAGCGGGACAGTTAATGAAAAACTGTTTTTT; CDR3: CASGTVNEKLFF
D: TRBD2; size: NA; V: TRBV10-3; J: TRBJ2-1; DNA: TGTGCCATCAGTCCCGGGACTAGCGGGGGAGCCTACAATGAGCAGTTCTTC; CDR3: CAISPGTSGGAYNEQFF
D: NA; size: NA; V: TRBV29-1; J: TRBJ2-5; DNA: TGCAGCGTTGGTGCCGACAGATTCACCCAGTACTTC; CDR3: CSVGADRFTQYF
D: NA; size: NA; V: TRBV5-1; J: TRBJ2-7; DNA: TGCGCCAGCAGCTTACTAGATGCGCGCTACGAGCAGTACTTC; CDR3: CASSLLDARYEQYF
D: NA; size: few; V: TRBV11-2; J: TRBJ1-2; DNA: TGTGCCAGCAGCTACACAGGGCTGGGCTACACCTTC; CDR3: CASSYTGLGYTF
D: NA; size: NA; V: TRBV29-1; J: TRBJ2-7; DNA: TGCAGCGTTGAAAGTGGGGGCGAGCAGTACTTC; CDR3: CSVESGGEQYF
D: NA; size: NA; V: TRBV7-9; J: TRBJ1-2; DNA: TGTGCCAGCAGCCCGGGGCAGAGATATGGCTACACCTTC; CDR3: CASSPGQRYGYTF
D: NA; size: few; V: TRBV27; J: TRBJ2-1; DNA: TGTGCCAGCAGTTTGGACCGCCAATCATATGAGCAGTTCTTC; CDR3: CASSLDRQSYEQFF
D: NA; size: many; V: TRBV7-9; J: TRBJ2-2; DNA: TGTGCCAGCAGCTTAAAAGGCTGGGGCGAAACCGGGGAGCTGTTTTTT; CDR3: CASSLKGWGETGELFF
D: NA; size: NA; V: TRBV10-3; J: TRBJ2-3; DNA: TGTGCCATCAGTGAGTTGGGGGCAGATACGCAGTATTTT; CDR3: CAISELGADTQYF